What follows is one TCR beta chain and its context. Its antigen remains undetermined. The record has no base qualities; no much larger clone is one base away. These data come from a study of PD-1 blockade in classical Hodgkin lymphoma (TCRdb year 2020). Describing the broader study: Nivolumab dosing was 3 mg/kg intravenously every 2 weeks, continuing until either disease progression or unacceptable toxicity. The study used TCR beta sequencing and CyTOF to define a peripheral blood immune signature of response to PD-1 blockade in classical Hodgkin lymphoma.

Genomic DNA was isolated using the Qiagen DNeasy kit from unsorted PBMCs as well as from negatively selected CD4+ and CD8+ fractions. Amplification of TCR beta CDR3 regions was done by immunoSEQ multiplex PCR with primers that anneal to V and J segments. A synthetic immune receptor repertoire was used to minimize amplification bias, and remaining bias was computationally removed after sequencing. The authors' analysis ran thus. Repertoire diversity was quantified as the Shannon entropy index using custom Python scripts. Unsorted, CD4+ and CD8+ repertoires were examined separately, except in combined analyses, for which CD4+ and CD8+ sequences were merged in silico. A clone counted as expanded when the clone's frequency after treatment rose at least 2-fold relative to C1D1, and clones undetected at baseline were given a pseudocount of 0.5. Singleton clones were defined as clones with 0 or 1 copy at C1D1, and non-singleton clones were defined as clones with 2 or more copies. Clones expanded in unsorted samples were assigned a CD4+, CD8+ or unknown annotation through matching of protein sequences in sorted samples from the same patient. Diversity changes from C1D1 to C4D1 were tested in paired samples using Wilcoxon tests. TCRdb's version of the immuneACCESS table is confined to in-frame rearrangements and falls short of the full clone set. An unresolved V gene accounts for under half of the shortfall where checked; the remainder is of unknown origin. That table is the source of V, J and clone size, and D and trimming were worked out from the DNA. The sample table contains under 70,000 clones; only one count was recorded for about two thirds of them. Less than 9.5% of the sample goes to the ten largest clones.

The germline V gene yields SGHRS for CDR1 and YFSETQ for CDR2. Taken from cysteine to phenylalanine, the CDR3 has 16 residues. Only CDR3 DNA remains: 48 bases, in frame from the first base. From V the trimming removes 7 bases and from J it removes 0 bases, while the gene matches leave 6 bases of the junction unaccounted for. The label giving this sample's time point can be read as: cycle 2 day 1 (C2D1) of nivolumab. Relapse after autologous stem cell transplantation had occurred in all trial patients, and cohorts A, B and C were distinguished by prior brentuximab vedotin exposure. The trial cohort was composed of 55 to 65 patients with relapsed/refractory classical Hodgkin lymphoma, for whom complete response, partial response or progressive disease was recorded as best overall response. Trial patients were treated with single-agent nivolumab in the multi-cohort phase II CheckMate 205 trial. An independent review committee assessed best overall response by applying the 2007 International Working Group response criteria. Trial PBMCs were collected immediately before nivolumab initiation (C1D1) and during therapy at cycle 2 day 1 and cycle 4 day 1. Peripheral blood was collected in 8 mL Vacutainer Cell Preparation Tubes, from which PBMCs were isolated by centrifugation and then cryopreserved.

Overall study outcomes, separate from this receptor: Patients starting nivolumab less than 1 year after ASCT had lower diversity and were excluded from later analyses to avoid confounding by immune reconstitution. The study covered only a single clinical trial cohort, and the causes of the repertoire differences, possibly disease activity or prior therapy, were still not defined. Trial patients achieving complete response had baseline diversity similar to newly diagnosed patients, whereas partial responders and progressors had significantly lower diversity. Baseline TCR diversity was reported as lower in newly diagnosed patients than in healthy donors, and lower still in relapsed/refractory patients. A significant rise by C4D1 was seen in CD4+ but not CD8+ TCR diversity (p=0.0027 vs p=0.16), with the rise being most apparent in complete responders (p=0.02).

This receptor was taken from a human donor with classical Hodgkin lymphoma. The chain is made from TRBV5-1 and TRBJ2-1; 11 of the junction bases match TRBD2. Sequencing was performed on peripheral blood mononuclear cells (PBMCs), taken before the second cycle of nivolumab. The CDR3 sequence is CASGRTSGRSYNEQFF. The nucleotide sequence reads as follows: TGCGCCAGCGGCCGGACTAGCGGGCGCTCCTACAATGAGCAGTTCTTC.